The 26 T cell receptor beta chains in this list originate from one sample, sequenced in a study of regulatory T cells in long-lasting Graves disease. Investigators prepared the TCR beta libraries by applying iRepertoire HTBI primers and Arm-PCR of CDR3 regions. MiXCR, applied by TCRdb to the multiplex PCR reads, yields one record per CDR3 protein. The data contain about 400,000 distinct CDR3 sequences, 15% to 18% of them singletons. Time point reported: newly diagnosed GD, antithyroid drugs for less than 3 months. The TCR library was prepared using RNA isolated from PBMCs. The sequenced sample was peripheral blood mononuclear cells (PBMCs), obtained at new diagnosis, from a patient treated with antithyroid drugs. The receptors shown here come from a female donor with Graves disease.

This clonotype was observed a handful of times. V gene TRBV4-2 combines with J gene TRBJ2-1, with TRBD2 matching over 14 bases. With 0 bases clipped from V and 3 bases from J, the junction kept 1 base outside the gene matches. In germline, CDR1 is LGHNA, CDR2 YNFKEQ. The CDR3 runs 17 residues. CDR3 protein: CASSQDGTSGGYNEQFF. The CDR3 bases are TGTGCCAGCAGCCAAGATGGGACTAGCGGGGGCTACAATGAGCAGTTCTTC.

The table lists this clonotype with many counts. This chain uses TRBV30 with TRBJ2-3, with D possibly TRBD2 on 5 matching bases. The germline CDR1 and CDR2 sequences are GTSNPN and SVGIG (reference sequence). There are 14 residues in the CDR3. Trimming removed 2 bases from V and 2 bases from J, with 11 bases in between. The chain's CDR3 is CAWSTGSNTDTQYF. CDR3 sequence (DNA): TGTGCCTGGAGTACGGGGTCGAACACAGATACGCAGTATTTT.

The table lists this clonotype with many counts. The chain uses TRBV6-5 and TRBJ1-6; D unclear. V was cut by 0 bases and J by 8 bases, with 8 bases left in between. The CDR3 totals 14 residues. Per germline, CDR1 MNHEY and CDR2 SVGAGI. The CDR3 sequence is CASSYSWRDSPLHF. In DNA, the CDR3 is TGTGCCAGCAGTTACTCGTGGCGGGATTCACCCCTCCACTTT.

The J gene is TRBJ1-1, the V gene TRBV6-2 or TRBV6-3, with D perhaps TRBD1 (6 bases). The CDR3 length is 13 residues. Per germline, CDR1 MNHEY and CDR2 SVGEGT. Between the trimmed V and J ends, which lost 7 bases and 4 bases, there was a span of 13 bases. CDR3 region: CASNPGGPTEAFF. CDR3 nucleotides: TGTGCCAGCAACCCGGGGGGCCCCACTGAAGCTTTCTTT.

The chain joins TRBV25-1 to TRBJ2-5; 10 nucleotides line up with TRBD2. Germline V CDR1 and CDR2: MGHDK, SYGVNS. This CDR3 is 14 amino acids long. The J segment lost 3 bases and the V segment lost 3 bases, leaving 1 base of the junction unmatched. The CDR3 DNA is TGTGCCAGCAGTGAGAGCGGGGGGGAAGAGACCCAGTACTTC. Translating it yields CASSESGGEETQYF. Full variable domain (remainder filled in from reference TRBV25-1 and TRBJ2-5): EADIYQTPRYLVIGTGKKITLECSQTMGHDKMYWYQQDPGMELHLIHYSYGVNSTEKGDLSSESTVSRIRTEHFPLTLESARPSHTSQYLCASSESGGEETQYFGPGTRLLVL.

In this sample, this clonotype turned up many times. The rearrangement uses TRBV5-1 and TRBJ1-4; tentatively, D is TRBD1 (6 bases). The germline CDR1 and CDR2 sequences are SGHRS and YFSETQ. This CDR3 comprises 15 residues. V lost 3 bases, J lost 3 bases, and 12 bases lay in between. The CDR3 here is CASSSSDRSNEKLFF. The CDR3 DNA follows: TGCGCCAGCAGCTCGTCGGACAGATCTAATGAAAAACTGTTTTTT.

This clonotype was seen ten or more times. The rearrangement joins TRBV5-1 to TRBJ2-3; 9 bases agree with TRBD2. The CDR3 is 17 residues long. V dropped 0 bases and J dropped 1; count of bases not matched to a gene: 6. The germline V gene encodes CDR1 SGHRS and CDR2 YFSETQ. This CDR3 is CASSLGSSGKGTDTQYF. In nucleotides, the CDR3 is TGCGCCAGCAGCTTGGGGTCTAGCGGGAAGGGCACAGATACGCAGTATTTT.

V is TRBV5-1 and J is TRBJ1-2, with 8 positions matching TRBD1. Germline trimming cut 5 bases from V and 8 bases from J; bases unmatched to any gene: 8. The CDR3 covers 13 residues. CDR1 and CDR2 from the germline V gene are SGHRS and YFSETQ. The CDR3 DNA is TGCGCCAGCAGGCCTACGACAGGGGACGGCTACACCTTC. Its translation is CASRPTTGDGYTF.

Only a few counts were recorded for this clonotype. The genes are TRBV20-1 and TRBJ1-5; 7 bases line up with TRBD1. The V gene's germline CDR1 is DFQATT and CDR2 SNEGSKA (reference sequence). V lost 0 bases to trimming and J lost 7 bases; unmatched junction nucleotides: 6. The CDR3 has 14 amino acids. CDR3 amino acids: CSARDGDRGQPQHF. CDR3 in DNA: TGCAGTGCTAGAGATGGGGACAGAGGGCAGCCCCAGCATTTT.

Only a few counts were recorded for this clonotype. The conserved phenylalanine or tryptophan normally closing the CDR3 is absent here, so this likely arose from a read error. The chain links TRBV6-2 or TRBV6-3 to TRBJ1-2; the match to TRBD1 covers 8 bases. The CDR3 sequence is 16 residues long. V was clipped by 4 bases and J by 4 bases; unmatched bases: 11. The germline gives CDR1 MNHEY, CDR2 SVGEGT. DNA for the CDR3: TGTGCCAGCAGTTCGGACAGGGCGGAGAGAGGCTATGGCTACACCCTC. Translating gives CASSSDRAERGYGYTL.

This clonotype was detected only a few times. V usage is TRBV12-5 and J usage is TRBJ2-5; 7 bases fit TRBD1. Germline V gene sequence: CDR1 LGHNT, CDR2 FRNRAP. J gave up 3 bases and V 5 bases, and 9 bases lay outside the gene matches. The CDR3 is made up of 15 amino acids. Here the CDR3 DNA reads TGTGCTAGTGGTGCCCCCGGGACAGAGAAAGAGACCCAGTACTTC. Translating it yields CASGAPGTEKETQYF.

V is TRBV3-1 and J is TRBJ2-3, with TRBD1 matching 8 bases. Trimming at V came to 4 bases and at J to 2 bases, leaving 11 bases not matched to a gene. Germline V gene sequence: CDR1 LGHDT, CDR2 YNNKEL (reference sequence). The CDR3 consists of 17 residues. Here the CDR3 reads CASSRGGTGTSTDTQYF. CDR3 bases: TGTGCCAGCAGCCGAGGGGGGACAGGAACTTCCACAGATACGCAGTATTTT.

CDR3 DNA sequence: TGTGCCAGCTCATCCGCGCGGGAGGACACTGAAGCTTTCTTT. It yields the protein CASSSAREDTEAFF. This chain joins TRBV18 and TRBJ1-1; D gene unclear. CDR3 length equals 14 residues. Trimming took 5 bases from V and 3 from J, leaving 13 bases between them. Per the germline V gene, CDR1 is KGHSH and CDR2 is LQKENI.

There are a few counts of this clonotype. A much larger clone differs from this one at a single base, so this may be a read error. This rearrangement joins TRBV27 to TRBJ2-7, with D possibly being TRBD1 or TRBD2 (5 bases each). This CDR3 region has 14 residues. Between the trimmed V and J ends, which lost 7 bases and 3 bases, there was a span of 16 bases. Germline assignment: CDR1 MNHEY and CDR2 SMNVEV (reference sequence). CDR3 region: CASIGASPGYEQYF. The CDR3 DNA is TGTGCCAGCATTGGGGCTAGCCCCGGCTACGAGCAGTACTTC.

There are many counts of this clonotype. The chain has TRBV7-3 and TRBJ2-3; 8 positions match TRBD1. This CDR3 spans 17 amino acids. Germline-derived CDR1 and CDR2 are SGHTA and FQGTGA. V lost 5 bases, J lost 4 bases, and 14 bases stayed unmatched. CDR3 DNA sequence: TGTGCCAGCAGCCTTACGATTTTGGGGACAGGCCCAGATACGCAGTATTTT. Translated, it gives CASSLTILGTGPDTQYF. The whole variable domain, filled in from reference TRBV7-3 and TRBJ2-3, reads GAGVSQTPSNKVTEKGKYVELRCDPISGHTALYWYRQSLGQGPEFLIYFQGTGAADDSGLPNDRFFAVRPEGSVSTLKIQRTERGDSAVYLCASSLTILGTGPDTQYFGPGTRLTVL.

This clonotype was detected many times. This chain connects TRBV27 to TRBJ2-7; 9 bases align to TRBD1. The germline V gene has CDR1 MNHEY and CDR2 SMNVEV (reference sequence). This CDR3 region has 17 residues. The V and J ends lost 5 bases and 4 bases, in that order; junction bases with no gene match: 15. CDR3 DNA: TGTGCCAGCAGTCGCCTAGAAACCGGGACAGGGCGGTACGAGCAGTACTTC. It yields the protein CASSRLETGTGRYEQYF.

This clonotype was observed a few times. This clone may be a read error of a much larger clone one base away. The CDR3 loop is CASSSGLARPKQYF. CDR3 nucleotides: TGTGCCAGCAGCTCCGGACTAGCGAGACCCAAGCAGTACTTC. The chain has TRBV7-9 and TRBJ2-7, with 9 bases matching TRBD2. Germline V gene lookup returns CDR1 SEHNR and CDR2 FQNEAQ (reference sequence). The CDR3 spans 14 residues. Losses at the gene ends were 4 bases for V and 8 bases for J; bases not matched to a gene: 9.

This clonotype was counted ten times or more. The rearrangement links TRBV7-9 to TRBJ1-1; D not certain. The ends were cut back, 6 bases at V and 2 bases at J, with 7 bases in the middle. The CDR3 is 12 amino acids. Per germline, CDR1 SEHNR and CDR2 FQNEAQ (reference sequence). CDR3 bases: TGTGCCAGCAGGAGAATTAACACTGAAGCTTTCTTT. Translating gives CASRRINTEAFF.

V is TRBV4-2 and J is TRBJ1-5; the match to TRBD1 covers 7 bases. The length of the CDR3 is 17 residues. The germline V gene has CDR1 LGHNA and CDR2 YNFKEQ. V shed 4 bases, J shed 2 bases, and the junction held 11 bases outside the gene matches. The CDR3 nucleotides read TGTGCCAGCAGCCGAAGGGTTGCTGGACAGGGCAATCAGCCCCAGCATTTT. The encoded protein is CASSRRVAGQGNQPQHF.

On this clonotype itself: A far bigger clonotype differs at one base, so this is likely a read error. The rearrangement links TRBV25-1 to TRBJ2-7; D is ambiguous. The V gene's germline CDR1 is MGHDK and CDR2 SYGVNS. V was trimmed by 4 bases and J by 3 bases, leaving 4 bases between them. The CDR3 spans 11 residues. This CDR3 reads CASSGIYEQYF. The CDR3 region has the DNA TGTGCCAGCAGTGGGATCTACGAGCAGTACTTC.

In this sample, this clonotype turned up many times. This rearrangement joins TRBV6-2 or TRBV6-3 to TRBJ2-1; D not resolved. The V and J ends lost 6 bases and 4 bases respectively, with 7 bases between them. CDR1 is MNHEY and CDR2 is SVGEGT in the germline V gene. This CDR3 has 12 amino acids. The CDR3 bases are TGTGCCAGCAGGGACGGTTACAATGAGCAGTTCTTC. Protein product: CASRDGYNEQFF.

The chain joins TRBV6-1 to TRBJ1-3; D may be TRBD1 (6 bases). V gave up 6 bases and J gave up 0 bases, with 21 bases separating them. CDR1 and CDR2 (germline): MNHNS, SASEGT. This CDR3 has 18 amino acids. The CDR3 loop is CASSLGGPLSDSGNTIYF. The CDR3 DNA reads TGTGCCAGCAGCCTCGGGGGGCCGCTATCCGACTCTGGAAACACCATATATTTT.

This clonotype was seen a few times. A clone one base away is much larger, so this may be a read error. The rearrangement joins TRBV3-1 to TRBJ1-1; D possibly corresponds to TRBD1 (5 bases). CDR3 length equals 16 residues. Germline loops: CDR1 LGHDT, CDR2 YNNKEL (reference sequence). Here the CDR3 reads CASTSIREGGGTEVFF. The CDR3 coding sequence is TGTGCCAGCACCAGTATCAGGGAGGGAGGTGGTACTGAAGTTTTCTTT.

This clonotype has at least ten counts. For the CDR3, the DNA is TGTGCCAGCAGTTTCGCCGGACCTCACGGAAGCTCCTACGAGCAGTACTTC. Translated: CASSFAGPHGSSYEQYF. The chain employs TRBV28 and TRBJ2-7, with D unclear. Trimming removed 3 bases from V and 0 bases from J, with 18 bases in between. The CDR3 is 17 amino acids. Per the germline V gene, CDR1 is MDHEN and CDR2 is SYDVKM.

The J gene is TRBJ2-3, the V gene TRBV4-1; TRBD2 matches at 9 bases. V shed 1 base and J 4 bases; nucleotides not matched to a gene: 9. Germline assignment: CDR1 MGHRA and CDR2 YSYEKL. The length of the CDR3 is 17 residues. The CDR3 protein is CASSQATAGGVSDTQYF. As DNA, the CDR3 is TGCGCCAGCAGCCAAGCCACCGCGGGAGGGGTTTCAGATACGCAGTATTTT.

There are many counts of this clonotype. The chain links TRBV5-1 to TRBJ2-3; 11 bases are shared with TRBD1. The germline V gene has CDR1 SGHRS and CDR2 YFSETQ. The CDR3 has 16 residues. V lost 0 bases to trimming and J lost 3 bases; unmatched junction nucleotides: 3. The CDR3 reads CASSLDWDRGTDTQYF. For the CDR3, the DNA is TGCGCCAGCAGCTTGGATTGGGACAGGGGGACAGATACGCAGTATTTT. Combining the CDR3 with reference TRBV5-1 and TRBJ2-3 gives the whole variable domain KAGVTQTPRYLIKTRGQQVTLSCSPISGHRSVSWYQQTPGQGLQFLFEYFSETQRNKGNFPGRFSGRQFSNSRSEMNVSTLELGDSALYLCASSLDWDRGTDTQYFGPGTRLTVL.